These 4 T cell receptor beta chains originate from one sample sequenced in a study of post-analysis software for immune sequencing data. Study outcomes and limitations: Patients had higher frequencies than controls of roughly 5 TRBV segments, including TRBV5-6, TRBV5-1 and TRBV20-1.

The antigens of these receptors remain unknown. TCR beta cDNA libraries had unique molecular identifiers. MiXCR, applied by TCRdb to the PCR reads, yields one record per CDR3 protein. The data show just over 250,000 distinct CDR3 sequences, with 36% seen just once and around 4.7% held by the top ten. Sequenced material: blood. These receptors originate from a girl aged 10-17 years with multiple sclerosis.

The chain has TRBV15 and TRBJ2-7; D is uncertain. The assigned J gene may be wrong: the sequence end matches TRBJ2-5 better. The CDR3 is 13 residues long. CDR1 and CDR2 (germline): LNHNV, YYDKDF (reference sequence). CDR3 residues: CATSRKQKETQYF. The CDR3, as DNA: TGTGCCACCAGCAGGAAACAGAAAGAGACCCAGTACTTC.

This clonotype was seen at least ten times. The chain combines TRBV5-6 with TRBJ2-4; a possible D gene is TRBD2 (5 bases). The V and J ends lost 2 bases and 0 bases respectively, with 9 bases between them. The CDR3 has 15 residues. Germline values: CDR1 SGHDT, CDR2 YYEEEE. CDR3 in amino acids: CASSLRGIAKNIQYF. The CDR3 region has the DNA TGTGCCAGCAGCTTACGGGGTATAGCCAAAAACATTCAGTACTTC. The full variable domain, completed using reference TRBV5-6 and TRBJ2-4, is DAGVTQSPTHLIKTRGQQVTLRCSPKSGHDTVSWYQQALGQGPQFIFQYYEEEERQRGNFPDRFSGHQFPNYSSELNVNALLLGDSALYLCASSLRGIAKNIQYFGAGTRLSVL.

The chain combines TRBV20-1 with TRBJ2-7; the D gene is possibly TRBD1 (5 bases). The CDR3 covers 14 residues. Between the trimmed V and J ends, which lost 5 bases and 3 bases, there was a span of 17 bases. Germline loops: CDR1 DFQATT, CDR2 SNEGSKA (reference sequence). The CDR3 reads CSAQGQGRIYEQYF. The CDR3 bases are TGCAGTGCTCAAGGGCAGGGCAGGATCTACGAGCAGTACTTC.

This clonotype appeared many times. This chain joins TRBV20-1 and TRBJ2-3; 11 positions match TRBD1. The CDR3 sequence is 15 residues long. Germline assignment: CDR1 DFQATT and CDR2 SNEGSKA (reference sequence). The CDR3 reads CRGTGGLSQADTQYF. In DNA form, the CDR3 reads TGCAGAGGGACAGGGGGACTTTCACAGGCAGATACGCAGTATTTT.